The TCR beta chain described here comes from a study of T cell responses to AZD1222 COVID-19 vaccine. Concerning this clone: What it binds is unknown. Different DNA sequences within this sample yield the same CDR3.

Profiling relied on immunoSEQ multiplex PCR, and the TCRdb table lists in-frame clones only, not all of them. The repertoire consists of about 120,000 clones, with approximately 85% occurring once and the leading ten covering approximately 4%. Study outcomes and limitations: Only a handful of AZD1222 recipients, more than 5 in all, had baseline seropositivity. Vaccine-associated CD4 TCRs ranged over spike, dominating at 160-218 and 743-854.

This CDR3 spans 15 amino acids. After removal of 1 base from V and 4 bases from J, the junction contained 5 bases not matched to a gene. Germline lookup yields CDR1 SGHNT and CDR2 YENEEA. The receptor was derived from an adult in good health. The chain has TRBV11-3 and TRBJ1-1; TRBD1 matches 8 bases. This sample comprised peripheral blood, obtained on day 0 of MenACWY control vaccination. The DNA for the CDR3 is TGTGCCAGCAGCTTAGGCACAGGGGGGAGCACTGAAGCTTTCTTT. Its translation is CASSLGTGGSTEAFF.